The text below deals with one TCR beta chain. The CDR3 contains 14 residues. Trimming at V came to 4 bases and at J to 7 bases, leaving 8 bases not matched to a gene. Germline V gives CDR1 SGHTA, CDR2 FQGTGA. This sample was taken from a study of blood T cell repertoires in COVID-19. Study-level background: Collection of acute and convalescent COVID-19 samples took place in the United States, Italy and Spain. The analysed material was cDNA or gDNA that came from T cells, B-cell-depleted T cells, or PBMCs.

In the original workflow: Nucleated cell counts were estimated from reference gene primer amplification. Profiling relied on immunoSEQ multiplex PCR, and the TCRdb table lists in-frame clones only, not all of them. The V and J calls and clone size come from that table; D and trimming were worked out from the DNA. The sample has tens of thousands of clones, more than 80% seen once; the top ten hold over 4.5%. Sequencing was done on a sample of peripheral blood. The chain employs TRBV7-3 and TRBJ1-1, with TRBD1 matching 8 bases. This TCR was recovered from a man at least 80 years old with acute or convalescent COVID-19. CDR3 amino acids: CASSYDRGEGEAFF. In DNA, the CDR3 is TGTGCCAGCAGCTACGACAGGGGAGAGGGTGAAGCTTTCTTT.